This TCR beta chain appears in the sequencing data of a study of a mutant IDH1 vaccine in newly diagnosed glioma. Study at large: Averaging approximately 40 years of age, treated patients were about 60% male and approximately 40% female. Patients were pretreated with radiotherapy, temozolomide, or both, mostly both.

Only one count was recorded for this clone. The antigen remains unidentified. This table comes from immunoSEQ multiplex PCR, and its TCRdb copy is limited to in-frame clones, with some not included. The sample includes tens of thousands of clones, around 93% seen only once; the top ten take about 3.9%. The study's findings and limits: Changes in the top peripheral T cell clonotypes seemingly had no bearing on pseudoprogression.

Time point noted: week 23, last vaccination. Each vaccine dose was 300 ug of mutant IDH1 20-mer peptide, with topical imiquimod. The CDR3 contains 17 residues. Deletions cut 0 bases from V and 5 bases from J, with 17 bases between. The germline V gene has CDR1 MGHRA and CDR2 YSYEKL. This specimen was PBMCs, taken from a glioma patient whose treatment included an IDH1 peptide vaccine. The receptor's source is a man aged 45-65 years with glioma. This sequence joins TRBV4-1 and TRBJ2-4; tentatively, D is TRBD1 (5 bases). CDR3 DNA: TGCGCCAGCAGCCAAGATCATCAGGGCAGGTATCAAAACATTCAGTACTTC. The encoded protein is CASSQDHQGRYQNIQYF.